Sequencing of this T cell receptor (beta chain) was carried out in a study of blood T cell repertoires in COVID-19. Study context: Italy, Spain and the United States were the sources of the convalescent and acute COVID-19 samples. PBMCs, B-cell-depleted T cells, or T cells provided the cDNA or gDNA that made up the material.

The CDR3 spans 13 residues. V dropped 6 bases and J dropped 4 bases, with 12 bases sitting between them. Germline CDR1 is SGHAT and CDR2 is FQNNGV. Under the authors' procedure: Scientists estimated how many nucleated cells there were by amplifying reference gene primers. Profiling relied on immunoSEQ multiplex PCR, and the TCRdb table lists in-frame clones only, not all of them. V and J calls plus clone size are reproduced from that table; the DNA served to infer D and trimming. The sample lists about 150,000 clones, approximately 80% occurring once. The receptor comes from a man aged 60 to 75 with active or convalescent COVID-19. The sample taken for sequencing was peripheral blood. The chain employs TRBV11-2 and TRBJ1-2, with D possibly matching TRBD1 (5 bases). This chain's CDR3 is CASSAQGLYGYTF. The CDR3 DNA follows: TGTGCCAGCAGTGCCCAGGGCCTCTATGGCTACACCTTC.